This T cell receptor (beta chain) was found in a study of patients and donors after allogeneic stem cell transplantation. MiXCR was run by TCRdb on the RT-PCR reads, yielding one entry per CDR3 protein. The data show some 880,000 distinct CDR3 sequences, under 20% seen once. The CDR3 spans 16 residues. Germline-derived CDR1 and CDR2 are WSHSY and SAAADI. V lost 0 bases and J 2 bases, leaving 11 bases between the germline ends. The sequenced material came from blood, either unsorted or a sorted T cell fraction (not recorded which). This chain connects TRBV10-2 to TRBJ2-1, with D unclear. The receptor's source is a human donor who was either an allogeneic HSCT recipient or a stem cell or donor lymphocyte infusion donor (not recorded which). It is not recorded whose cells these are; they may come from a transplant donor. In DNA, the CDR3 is TGCGCCAGCAGTGAGTCAATATGGGCGCCCTACAATGAGCAGTTCTTC. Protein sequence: CASSESIWAPYNEQFF.